This T cell receptor (beta chain) was profiled in a study of shared clonotypes between healthy human individuals. Method: immunoSEQ multiplex PCR; TCRdb's copy keeps in-frame clones and lacks some. The sample has 2.3 million or so clones; roughly 93% are singletons. Concerning this clone itself: Its specificity is unknown.

The germline CDR1 and CDR2 sequences are MNHNS and SASEGT. V was trimmed by 4 bases and J by 8 bases, leaving 16 bases between them. This CDR3 spans 14 amino acids. Study-wide points: Clonotype sharing across several donors was observed for about 5.5% of naive CD4 clonotypes. Generation probability values for non-shared clonotypes were lower than those for clonotypes shared by all four donors. Clonotype sharing among donors was thought likely to change with sequencing depth.

Source material: naive CD4+ T cells from PBMCs. Subset: CD45RA+ positively selected. The J gene is TRBJ2-3, the V gene TRBV6-1, with D possibly TRBD1 on 5 matching bases. This clonotype was sampled from a man younger than 35 in good health. Some clones in this sample may be carry-over from other donors' samples. CDR3 in DNA: TGTGCCAGCAGTGCCCGGACACGCCCGGGTACGCAGTATTTT. It is translated as CASSARTRPGTQYF.